This is a list of T cell receptor beta chains from one sample in a study of post-analysis software for immune sequencing data. From the PCR reads, TCRdb called clonotypes with MiXCR, one entry per CDR3 protein. The data show 250,000 to 300,000 distinct CDR3 sequences, about 40% seen once. The sample consisted of blood. Receptors originate from a girl aged 5 to 17 with multiple sclerosis. The CDR3 runs from the conserved cysteine through the conserved F or W. Fields, in order: J gene, D gene, clone size, V gene, CDR3 protein, CDR3 DNA. The D gene is left open where the match is weak. Clone size is shown for a subset of rows, as once, few, many or a class of expanded clone.

>TRBJ2-3|NA|many|TRBV5-1
CASSWDGQPTDTQYF
TGCGCCAGCAGCTGGGACGGACAGCCGACAGATACGCAGTATTTT
>TRBJ1-2|TRBD1|many|TRBV7-6
CASSSVDRGFDGYTF
TGTGCCAGCAGCTCGGTCGACAGGGGATTCGATGGCTACACCTTC
>TRBJ2-3|NA|NA|TRBV20-1
CSAETYRTDTQYF
TGCAGTGCAGAGACTTACAGAACAGATACGCAGTATTTT
>TRBJ1-6|NA|few|TRBV7-8
CASSFQSPLHF
TGTGCCAGCAGCTTCCAGTCACCCCTCCACTTT
>TRBJ2-2|NA|NA|TRBV5-6
CASSSNNGLVVEGYTGELFF
TGTGCCAGCAGCTCCAACAACGGACTGGTGGTCGAGGGGTACACCGGGGAGCTGTTTTTT
>TRBJ1-6|TRBD1|few|TRBV20-1
CSAGQAINSPLHF
TGCAGTGCTGGACAGGCGATTAATTCACCCCTCCACTTT
>TRBJ2-5|NA|NA|TRBV30
CAWSVRDEETQYF
TGTGCCTGGAGTGTTCGGGACGAAGAGACCCAGTACTTC
>TRBJ1-1|NA|NA|TRBV12-3/TRBV12-4
CTSSLYRDDTEAFF
TGTACCAGCAGTCTTTACAGGGATGACACTGAAGCTTTCTTT
>TRBJ1-2|NA|many|TRBV7-9
CASIRTEARGYTF
TGTGCCAGCATCCGGACGGAGGCACGCGGCTACACCTTC
>TRBJ2-4|NA|many|TRBV7-2
CASSSGTAGKNIQYF
TGTGCCAGCAGCTCGGGAACAGCGGGCAAAAACATTCAGTACTTC
>TRBJ1-1|NA|many|TRBV12-3/TRBV12-4
CASSLGLDRNTEAFF
TGTGCCAGCAGTTTAGGTTTGGACAGGAACACTGAAGCTTTCTTT
>TRBJ2-3|TRBD1|few|TRBV4-1
CASSQGFGTVDTQYF
TGCGCCAGCAGCCAAGGGTTTGGGACAGTAGATACGCAGTATTTT
>TRBJ1-2|NA|many|TRBV11-2
CASSLGVEIFGSVGGYTF
TGTGCCAGCAGCTTGGGGGTAGAGATCTTCGGTTCGGTCGGGGGCTACACCTTC
>TRBJ1-2|NA|NA|TRBV20-1
CGGKESRYGYTF
TGCGGAGGTAAAGAATCGCGCTATGGCTACACCTTC
>TRBJ2-4|NA|NA|TRBV18
CASSPNEGEGQNIQYF
TGTGCCAGCTCACCTAACGAGGGAGAGGGCCAAAACATTCAGTACTTC
>TRBJ2-7|TRBD1|many|TRBV11-2
CASSSQGQGVYEQYF
TGTGCCAGCAGCTCCCAAGGACAGGGTGTCTACGAGCAGTACTTC
>TRBJ2-5|NA|many|TRBV7-9
CASSLGSPVIETQYF
TGTGCCAGCAGCTTGGGTTCGCCAGTAATAGAGACCCAGTACTTC
>TRBJ2-1|NA|once|TRBV14
CASSQDFLLQSSYNEQFF
TGTGCCAGCAGCCAAGATTTCCTCCTTCAAAGCTCCTACAATGAGCAGTTCTTC
>TRBJ1-6|NA|many|TRBV11-2
CASGAGRRGNSPLHF
TGTGCCAGCGGGGCAGGACGGAGGGGGAATTCACCCCTCCACTTT
>TRBJ2-1|NA|NA|TRBV4-2
CASSQDKYFWGAPYNEQFF
TGTGCCAGCAGCCAAGATAAATACTTTTGGGGTGCCCCCTACAATGAGCAGTTCTTC
>TRBJ1-2|TRBD1|many|TRBV28
CASSPGQANYGYTF
TGTGCCAGCAGTCCCGGACAGGCCAACTATGGCTACACCTTC
>TRBJ1-2|NA|NA|TRBV12-3/TRBV12-4
CASSKTGGNGYTF
TGTGCCAGCAGTAAGACGGGGGGGAATGGCTACACCTTC
>TRBJ1-3|NA|NA|TRBV12-3/TRBV12-4
CASSPQFSGNTVYF
TGTGCCAGCAGTCCCCAGTTCTCTGGAAACACCGTATATTTT
>TRBJ2-3|NA|NA|TRBV5-1
CASSWVVGDPTDTQYF
TGCGCCAGCAGCTGGGTAGTGGGAGATCCCACAGATACGCAGTATTTT
>TRBJ2-2|NA|NA|TRBV7-7
CASSLAPSTGELFF
TGTGCCAGCAGCTTAGCCCCGAGCACCGGGGAGCTGTTTTTT
>TRBJ1-5|TRBD1|NA|TRBV6-2/TRBV6-3
CASSWTGTGNQPQHF
TGTGCCAGCAGCTGGACAGGCACTGGCAATCAGCCCCAGCATTTT
>TRBJ2-7|TRBD2|few|TRBV15
CATSPELAKAYEQYF
TGTGCCACCTCCCCCGAACTAGCGAAAGCCTACGAGCAGTACTTC